A single T cell receptor (beta chain) is shown here with its context. These data belong to a study of blood T cell repertoires in COVID-19. Study overall: Material from acute and convalescent COVID-19 was sourced from the United States, Italy and Spain. T cells, B-cell-depleted T cells, or PBMCs provided the cDNA or gDNA that served as material.

Per the authors' pipeline: Quantification of nucleated cells was approximated via reference gene primer amplification. Produced via immunoSEQ multiplex PCR; TCRdb's table is partial and in-frame only. The V and J calls and the clone size are those of that table, but D and trimming were determined from the DNA. The sample comprises about 230,000 clones, approximately 87% of which are singletons, and 3% to 3.5% rests with the top ten. This CDR3 region has 16 residues. V was clipped by 4 bases and J by 2 bases; unmatched bases: 5. CDR1 and CDR2 from the germline V gene are LGHNA and YSLEER. J is TRBJ2-3 and V is TRBV4-3; TRBD1 matches 11 bases. Sequencing was carried out using PBMCs or T cells enriched from blood (not recorded which). The clonotype comes from a woman aged 45-60 years in a cohort exposed to, infected with or recovered from COVID-19 (not recorded which). Written as DNA, the CDR3 is TGCGCCAGCAGCCCCGGACAGGGGGCCTTCACAGATACGCAGTATTTT. Encoded protein: CASSPGQGAFTDTQYF.